Reported below is one T cell receptor (beta chain). No antigen is known for it. This sample was included in a study of T cell responses to AZD1222 COVID-19 vaccine. Study-level points and caveats: Nearly half of spike-specific TCRs reportedly target variant regions that are unmutated in the B.1.351 and B.1.1.7 variants.

Measured with immunoSEQ multiplex PCR; TCRdb has only the in-frame clones, and not every one. This table has approximately 190,000 clones, roughly 93% appearing once. Germline values: CDR1 SNHLY, CDR2 FYNNEI. With 6 bases removed from V and 4 bases from J, the gap between germline ends came to 16 bases. This CDR3 is 14 amino acids long. The source is an adult in good health. The rearrangement links TRBV2 to TRBJ2-7; D could derive from TRBD1 or TRBD2 (5 bases each). Sequences were derived from peripheral blood, sampled on day 0 of AZD1222 vaccination. The CDR3 reads CASRVRVGGYEQYF. CDR3 coding DNA: TGTGCCAGCAGGGTCAGGGTTGGGGGATACGAGCAGTACTTC.